This entry concerns a single T cell receptor beta chain. This may arise from a read error, as a much more abundant clone is one base away. CDR1 SGHNT and CDR2 YENEEA come from the germline V gene. This CDR3 has 13 amino acids. Trimming pared 7 bases from V and 1 base from J, leaving 10 bases between. The data were taken from a study of blood T cell repertoires in COVID-19. As for the study in general: Whether acute or convalescent, the COVID-19 samples came from the United States, Italy and Spain.

Some clones are missing from TCRdb's copy, which holds only in-frame ones; the method was immunoSEQ multiplex PCR. The sample has 100,000 to 150,000 clones, more than 70% seen once. The TCR originated in a man aged 45-65 years with acute or convalescent COVID-19. The chain recombines TRBV11-3 with TRBJ1-1; D possibly corresponds to TRBD1 (5 bases). Sequencing was performed on peripheral blood. The CDR3 region is CASNKTGNTEAFF. The CDR3 nucleotides are TGTGCCAGCAACAAAACAGGGAACACTGAAGCTTTCTTT. Full variable domain (outside the CDR3, taken from reference TRBV11-3 and TRBJ1-1): EAGVVQSPRYKIIEKKQPVAFWCNPISGHNTLYWYLQNLGQGPELLIRYENEEAVDDSQLPKDRFSAERLKGVDSTLKIQPAELGDSAVYLCASNKTGNTEAFFGQGTRLTVV.